These 20 T cell receptor beta chains were sequenced from one sample in a study of glioma-infiltrating T cells after dendritic cell vaccination listed by TCRdb under 2016. Library preparation was by the immunoSEQ multiplex PCR assay. The table was pulled from immuneACCESS by TCRdb, which kept in-frame rearrangements only. Such tables lose some clones; where checked, under half of the loss comes from unresolved V genes, and the rest has no known cause. The sample table contains approximately 48,000 clones; only one count was recorded for over 75% of them. The ten largest clonotypes hold 9.5% to 12% of the sample. The sample was blood, taken before dendritic cell vaccination. Receptor source: a human donor with glioblastoma.

The J gene is TRBJ2-5, the V gene TRBV19, with TRBD1 identical over 9 bases. The J call could be wrong; TRBJ2-7 is a better fit for the DNA end. Per the germline V gene, CDR1 is LNHDA and CDR2 is SQIVND (reference sequence). The CDR3 contains 15 residues. CDR3 nucleotides: TGTGCCAGTAGTGTGGGACAGGGTCACACTGGCGAGCAGTACTTC. Translation: CASSVGQGHTGEQYF.

The genes are TRBV18 and TRBJ1-5, with D possibly matching TRBD1 (6 bases). The CDR3 length is 15 residues. In germline, CDR1 is KGHSH, CDR2 LQKENI. The V gene lost 3 bases and the J gene lost 9 bases, with 18 bases spanning the gap. The CDR3, as DNA: TGTGCCAGCTCACCGGTCCCGGGACATGTGGGGCCCCAGCATTTT. This translates into CASSPVPGHVGPQHF.

The genes are TRBV5-1 and TRBJ2-5; a weak D match, TRBD2 (6 bases). The CDR3 has 13 residues. The V end lost 5 bases, the J end lost 1 base, and 9 bases lay between the germline ends. CDR1 SGHRS and CDR2 YFSETQ come from the germline V gene. The CDR3: CASSATSQETQYF. The CDR3 DNA is TGCGCCAGCAGTGCGACTAGCCAAGAGACCCAGTACTTC.

The chain joins TRBV6-1 to TRBJ2-3; 12 nucleotides align to TRBD2. The germline V gene encodes CDR1 MNHNS and CDR2 SASEGT. This CDR3 spans 15 amino acids. The V gene end was trimmed by 8 bases and the J gene end by 6 bases; junction bases not matched to a gene: 9. The chain's CDR3 is CASLALAGGPDTQYF. The CDR3 DNA reads TGTGCCAGCCTTGCGCTAGCGGGAGGGCCCGATACGCAGTATTTT.

There are a few counts of this clone. CDR3 loop: CASSHPTANTEAFF. The CDR3, as DNA: TGTGCCAGCAGTCACCCGACAGCAAACACTGAAGCTTTCTTT. The gene calls are TRBV6-6 and TRBJ1-1, with D tentatively TRBD1 (5 bases). The CDR3 spans 14 residues. V was clipped by 5 bases and J by 2 bases, with 12 bases between them. Per germline, CDR1 MNHNY and CDR2 SVGAGI (reference sequence).

V is TRBV18 and J is TRBJ2-7, with D possibly being TRBD1 (5 bases). This CDR3 has 13 amino acids. Trimming shortened V by 4 bases and J by 2 bases, and 9 bases separated the two germline ends. Germline loops: CDR1 KGHSH, CDR2 LQKENI. CDR3 sequence: CASSQGQTYEQYF. The CDR3 coding sequence is TGTGCCAGCTCACAGGGGCAGACCTACGAGCAGTACTTC.

The J gene is TRBJ2-7, the V gene TRBV5-6; D may be TRBD1 (5 bases). The germline V gene encodes CDR1 SGHDT and CDR2 YYEEEE. The CDR3 spans 13 residues. The ends were cut back, 2 bases at V and 2 bases at J, with 8 bases in the middle. The CDR3 nucleotides read TGTGCCAGCAGCTTTTGGACAACCTACGAGCAGTACTTC. This codes for CASSFWTTYEQYF.

The rearrangement uses TRBV5-6 and TRBJ1-4, with 10 bases fitting TRBD1. V lost 6 bases to trimming and J lost 8 bases; unmatched junction nucleotides: 7. The CDR3 is 14 amino acids. Germline V gene data show CDR1 as SGHDT and CDR2 as YYEEEE. The CDR3 reads CASTGTGEEEKLFF. CDR3 nucleotides: TGTGCCAGCACTGGGACAGGGGAAGAGGAAAAACTGTTTTTT.

The rearrangement joins TRBV4-2 to TRBJ2-5; perhaps TRBD2 as D (5 bases). The J call may be faulty, since TRBJ2-7 better matches the DNA end. Germline V gene lookup returns CDR1 LGHNA and CDR2 YNFKEQ. This CDR3 comprises 16 residues. The CDR3 nucleotides are TGTGCCAGCAGCCAAGTTCTAGCCCAGAGCTCCTACGAGCAGTACTTC. It is translated as CASSQVLAQSSYEQYF.

The chain links TRBV30 to TRBJ2-3; tentative D call: TRBD1 (6 bases). Per germline, CDR1 GTSNPN and CDR2 SVGIG (reference sequence). CDR3 length: 15 residues. V lost 3 bases to trimming and J lost 7 bases, with 20 bases between them. In DNA form, the CDR3 reads TGTGCCTGGAGGAACAGGGCGGAGAGTCAGTATACGCAGTATTTT. The encoded protein is CAWRNRAESQYTQYF.

This chain uses TRBV6-6 with TRBJ2-7; the match to TRBD1 covers 7 bases. Germline V gene lookup returns CDR1 MNHNY and CDR2 SVGAGI (reference sequence). With V trimmed by 6 bases and J by 6 bases, 2 bases remained unmatched. The CDR3 consists of 11 residues. CDR3 sequence: CASSYRGEQYF. The CDR3 DNA reads as TGTGCCAGCAGCTACAGGGGCGAGCAGTACTTC.

This chain connects TRBV29-1 to TRBJ2-1; TRBD2 aligns across 9 bases. The length of the CDR3 is 19 residues. Trimming cost V 0 bases and J 3 bases; bases outside gene matches: 15. Germline-derived CDR1 and CDR2 are SQVTM and ANQGSEA. The CDR3 nucleotides read TGCAGCGTTGAAGACCCACCCGGGGTAGCGGGAGTCGGCTACAATGAGCAGTTCTTC. Its protein product is CSVEDPPGVAGVGYNEQFF.

The genes are TRBV5-8 and TRBJ1-1; 8 bases are shared with TRBD1. This CDR3 contains 15 residues. Losses at the gene ends were 4 bases for V and 2 bases for J; bases not matched to a gene: 7. Germline V CDR1 and CDR2: SGHTS, YDEGEE. CDR3 loop: CASSQYTGGNTEAFF. CDR3 coding DNA: TGTGCCAGCAGCCAATACACAGGGGGAAACACTGAAGCTTTCTTT.

The chain joins TRBV9 to TRBJ2-5; 8 bases agree with TRBD1. After removal of 2 bases from V and 4 bases from J, the junction contained 4 bases not matched to a gene. The length of the CDR3 is 14 residues. CDR1 SGDLS and CDR2 YYNGEE come from the germline V gene. CDR3 loop: CASSVGQGRETQYF. The CDR3 DNA follows: TGTGCCAGCAGCGTCGGACAGGGCCGAGAGACCCAGTACTTC.

V is TRBV4-3 and J is TRBJ1-2; 7 bases map to TRBD1. Germline loops: CDR1 LGHNA, CDR2 YSLEER. The CDR3 has 14 residues. The V and J ends lost 5 bases and 4 bases, in that order; junction bases with no gene match: 7. The CDR3 sequence is CASSNDRAAYGYTF. For the CDR3, the DNA is TGCGCCAGCAGCAACGACAGGGCTGCCTATGGCTACACCTTC.

The rearrangement uses TRBV7-9 and TRBJ1-2; D is uncertain. Between the trimmed V and J ends, which lost 3 bases and 5 bases, there was a span of 4 bases. From germline, CDR1 is SEHNR and CDR2 FQNEAQ (reference sequence). The CDR3 runs to 11 residues. CDR3 sequence reads: CASSLAYGYTF. The CDR3 DNA reads TGTGCCAGCAGCTTGGCTTATGGCTACACCTTC.

V usage is TRBV2 and J usage is TRBJ1-2, with a weak D call TRBD1 (5 bases). Trimming cost V 7 bases and J 6 bases, with 12 bases left between them. The CDR3 runs to 12 residues. Looked up from germline, CDR1 is SNHLY and CDR2 is FYNNEI. The CDR3 is CASISQGDGYTF. Written as DNA, the CDR3 is TGTGCCAGCATTAGCCAGGGTGATGGCTACACCTTC.

This clone came up a few times. One junction end disagrees with the germline gene, perhaps due to a read error. The chain has TRBV7-7 and TRBJ1-2, with TRBD1 matching over 8 bases. There are 15 residues in the CDR3. The germline CDR1 and CDR2 sequences are SSHAT and FNYEAQ (reference sequence). The CDR3 DNA is TGTGCTAGCAGCCCTCAGGACAGGGCTCAAAGGCCCACGACCTTC. Its protein is CASSPQDRAQRPTTF.

This chain uses TRBV9 with TRBJ2-1; D is possibly TRBD1 (5 bases). This CDR3 has 14 residues. V dropped 0 bases and J dropped 8 bases, with 12 bases sitting between them. Germline V gives CDR1 SGDLS, CDR2 YYNGEE. CDR3 sequence reads: CASSVGIREDEQFF. Written as DNA, the CDR3 is TGTGCCAGCAGCGTAGGGATCAGGGAAGATGAGCAGTTCTTC.

The chain links TRBV19 to TRBJ1-5, with 9 bases aligning to TRBD1. CDR3 length equals 14 residues. CDR1 and CDR2 from the germline V gene are LNHDA and SQIVND (reference sequence). V trimming: 8 bases; J trimming: 7 bases; junction bases outside the gene matches: 9. The CDR3 spells CASSRTGVGQPQHF. The CDR3 DNA sequence: TGTGCCAGTTCCCGGACAGGGGTAGGCCAGCCCCAGCATTTT.